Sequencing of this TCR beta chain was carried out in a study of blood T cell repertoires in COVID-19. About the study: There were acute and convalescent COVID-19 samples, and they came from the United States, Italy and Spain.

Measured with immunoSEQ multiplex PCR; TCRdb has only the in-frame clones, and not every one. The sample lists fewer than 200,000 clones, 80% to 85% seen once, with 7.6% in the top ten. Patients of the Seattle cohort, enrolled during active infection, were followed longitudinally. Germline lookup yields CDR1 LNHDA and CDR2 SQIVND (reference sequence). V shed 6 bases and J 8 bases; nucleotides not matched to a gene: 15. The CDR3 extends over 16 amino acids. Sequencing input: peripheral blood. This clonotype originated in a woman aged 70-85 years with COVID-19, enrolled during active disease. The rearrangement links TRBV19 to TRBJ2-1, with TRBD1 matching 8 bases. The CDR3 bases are TGTGCCAGTAGCTCCCCGGGGCAGGGGGCGCGCGATGAGCAGTTCTTC. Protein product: CASSSPGQGARDEQFF.